A single sample gave rise to the 26 T cell receptor beta chains below, sequenced in a study of T cell repertoires in cytomegalovirus infection. TCRdb fed the reads into MiXCR, producing one record per CDR3 protein. The table has under 150,000 distinct CDR3 sequences, roughly 31% seen once; the top ten hold around 41%. For these receptors, no antigen is known. This sample comprised CD8+ T cells from cultured PBMCs, obtained from culture after CMV antigen stimulation. Receptors originate from a human donor in good health (CMV status not recorded). Some clones in this sample may be carry-over from other donors' samples.

This clonotype was seen more than once but under ten times. The V and J genes are TRBV19 and TRBJ2-1; 8 nucleotides line up with TRBD1. V lost 3 bases and J lost 13; bases outside the gene matches: 11. CDR3 length equals 14 residues. Germline loops: CDR1 LNHDA, CDR2 SQIVND (reference sequence). CDR3 coding DNA: TGTGCCAGTAGTATGGTCGTTGTGGGGACAGGTCAGTTCTTC. Translated, it gives CASSMVVVGTGQFF.

The sample holds a few counts of this clonotype. This chain uses TRBV7-2 with TRBJ1-2; 7 positions agree with TRBD1. CDR1 and CDR2 from the germline V gene are SGHTA and FQGNSA. V lost 3 bases, J lost 4 bases, and 8 bases stayed unmatched. The CDR3 totals 15 residues. CDR3 region: CASSLASGTVYGYTF. As DNA, the CDR3 is TGTGCCAGCAGCTTGGCATCGGGGACAGTCTATGGCTACACCTTC.

At least ten counts were recorded for this clonotype. The chain joins TRBV12-3 or TRBV12-4 to TRBJ2-2, with TRBD1 identical over 10 bases. After removal of 10 bases from V and 5 bases from J, the junction contained 10 bases not matched to a gene. This CDR3 is built from 15 residues. CDR3 amino acids: CATKTGTGDTGELFF. CDR3 DNA: TGTGCCACCAAAACCGGGACAGGGGATACCGGGGAGCTGTTTTTT.

This clonotype was detected only once. V and J are TRBV12-5 and TRBJ1-2; D uncertain. The V end was cut by 5 bases, the J end by 8 bases, with 12 bases between. From germline, CDR1 is LGHNT and CDR2 FRNRAP. The CDR3 covers 12 residues. Here the CDR3 reads CASGGPAVGYTF. The CDR3 DNA follows: TGTGCTAGTGGTGGGCCGGCGGTGGGCTACACCTTC.

The chain links TRBV4-1 to TRBJ1-5; D call uncertain. CDR1 and CDR2 (germline): MGHRA, YSYEKL. The germline V and J ends were trimmed by 2 bases and 7 bases, with 21 bases remaining between them. This CDR3 has 17 amino acids. CDR3 DNA: TGCGCCAGCAGCCAAAACAATTTCCCTCAAATGAGGCAGCCCCAGCATTTT. Its translation is CASSQNNFPQMRQPQHF.

The sample holds a few counts of this clonotype. The V and J genes are TRBV7-8 and TRBJ2-5; D is perhaps TRBD1 or TRBD2 (5 bases each). Germline V gene lookup returns CDR1 SGHVS and CDR2 FQNEAQ. V lost 2 bases and J 5 bases, leaving 21 bases between the germline ends. The CDR3 spans 17 residues. The CDR3 sequence: CASSLNGYGATRETQYF. CDR3 nucleotide sequence: TGTGCCAGCAGCTTAAACGGGTACGGGGCTACCCGGGAGACCCAGTACTTC. The whole variable domain, filled in from reference TRBV7-8 and TRBJ2-5, reads GAGVSQSPRYKVAKRGQDVALRCDPISGHVSLFWYQQALGQGPEFLTYFQNEAQLDKSGLPSDRFFAERPEGSVSTLKIQRTQQEDSAVYLCASSLNGYGATRETQYFGPGTRLLVL.

This clonotype has only a few counts. The chain uses TRBV7-6 and TRBJ2-5; D not certain. Germline V gene sequence: CDR1 SGHVS, CDR2 FNYEAQ. The CDR3 extends over 17 amino acids. The V end lost 1 base, the J end lost 4 bases, and 19 bases lay between the germline ends. CDR3 coding DNA: TGTGCCAGCAGCTTAGTAGTAACCCCGCCAGCGAGAGAGACCCAGTACTTC. Its protein is CASSLVVTPPARETQYF.

This clonotype occurred a few times. V and J are TRBV27 and TRBJ1-6; no firm D call. V shed 1 base and J shed 5 bases, with 0 bases lying between them. This CDR3 is 12 amino acids long. Germline lookup yields CDR1 MNHEY and CDR2 SMNVEV (reference sequence). In DNA, the CDR3 is TGTGCCAGCAGTTTATATAATTCACCCCTCCACTTT. Encoded protein: CASSLYNSPLHF.

This clonotype showed up many times. The genes are TRBV2 and TRBJ2-2; D not certain. Trimming removed 8 bases from V and 0 bases from J, with 10 bases in between. The CDR3 consists of 14 residues. CDR1 SNHLY and CDR2 FYNNEI come from the germline V gene. For the CDR3, the DNA is TGTGCCAGCCTTCCAGGCGCGAACACCGGGGAGCTGTTTTTT. It translates to CASLPGANTGELFF.

This clonotype was recorded a few times. This rearrangement joins TRBV28 to TRBJ1-4; unclear D gene. Deletions cut 5 bases from V and 0 bases from J, with 10 bases between. The CDR3 has 15 residues. The V gene's germline CDR1 is MDHEN and CDR2 SYDVKM. The CDR3 reads CASSPDGSTNEKLFF. DNA of the CDR3: TGTGCCAGCAGTCCGGACGGCTCAACTAATGAAAAACTGTTTTTT.

V and J are TRBV6-6 and TRBJ2-1; the match to TRBD2 covers 8 bases. The CDR3 is 14 residues long. Germline CDR1 and CDR2: MNHNY and SVGAGI (reference sequence). V was pared by 6 bases and J by 7 bases, with 8 bases of the junction left unmatched. This CDR3 is CASSPGGAGNEQFF. The CDR3 bases are TGTGCCAGCAGCCCCGGGGGGGCAGGAAATGAGCAGTTCTTC.

The chain employs TRBV4-1 and TRBJ2-5; D unclear. Germline CDR1 reads MGHRA; CDR2 reads YSYEKL. The V gene lost 0 bases and the J gene lost 4 bases, with 6 bases spanning the gap. CDR3 length: 13 amino acids. In DNA form, the CDR3 reads TGCGCCAGCAGCCAAGAATCAAGAGAGACCCAGTACTTC. It codes for CASSQESRETQYF.

This sequence joins TRBV7-2 and TRBJ2-5; D is possibly TRBD2 (5 bases). Per germline, CDR1 SGHTA and CDR2 FQGNSA. V was shortened by 5 bases and J by 2 bases, with 15 bases between the two germline ends. This CDR3 is built from 15 residues. This CDR3 is CASSPGKGIQETQYF. DNA of the CDR3: TGTGCCAGCAGCCCGGGAAAAGGGATTCAAGAGACCCAGTACTTC.

The V call is TRBV6-5, the J call TRBJ2-3, with 8 bases lining up with TRBD2. The V gene's germline CDR1 is MNHEY and CDR2 SVGAGI. The CDR3 spans 14 residues. The J segment lost 5 bases and the V segment lost 6 bases, leaving 7 bases of the junction unmatched. The CDR3 bases are TGTGCCAGCAGGTCGGGGGGGAGTGGAGATACGCAGTATTTT. It yields the protein CASRSGGSGDTQYF.

The V gene is TRBV5-1, the J gene TRBJ1-2, with 10 bases that match TRBD1. CDR3 length: 16 amino acids. Per germline, CDR1 SGHRS and CDR2 YFSETQ. V shed 4 bases, J shed 5 bases, and the junction held 11 bases outside the gene matches. The CDR3 region has the DNA TGCGCCAGCAGCCAGGGACAGGGGTTCCAGTGGTATGGCTACACCTTC. Protein product: CASSQGQGFQWYGYTF. Full variable domain (missing parts from reference TRBV5-1 and TRBJ1-2): KAGVTQTPRYLIKTRGQQVTLSCSPISGHRSVSWYQQTPGQGLQFLFEYFSETQRNKGNFPGRFSGRQFSNSRSEMNVSTLELGDSALYLCASSQGQGFQWYGYTFGSGTRLTVV.

CDR3 sequence (DNA): TGCGCCAGCAGCCAAGATCGGACAGGCTCCTATAATTCACCCCTCCACTTT. It yields the protein CASSQDRTGSYNSPLHF. The chain combines TRBV4-1 with TRBJ1-6; the match to TRBD1 covers 7 bases. With 0 bases clipped from V and 0 bases from J, the junction kept 2 bases outside the gene matches. The germline V gene encodes CDR1 MGHRA and CDR2 YSYEKL. The CDR3 consists of 17 residues.

This clonotype was counted between two and nine times. The V and J genes are TRBV12-3 or TRBV12-4 and TRBJ2-7; TRBD1 aligns across 12 bases. The CDR3 spans 18 residues. Unmatched junction bases numbered 16, after V lost 5 bases and J lost 5 bases. CDR3 sequence (DNA): TGTGCCAGCAGTCCATTAATAGGGACAGGGGGCGATCTCGACGAGCAGTACTTC. It specifies CASSPLIGTGGDLDEQYF.

This clonotype was recorded many times. The chain joins TRBV7-6 to TRBJ1-2; 7 positions match TRBD1. Germline CDR1 reads SGHVS; CDR2 reads FNYEAQ. CDR3 length: 13 amino acids. Trimming took 1 base from V and 4 from J; bases not matched to a gene: 0. The DNA of the CDR3 is TGTGCCAGCAGCTTAGGGGACAGCTATGGCTACACCTTC. This encodes CASSLGDSYGYTF. The entire variable domain, with the rest obtained from reference TRBV7-6 and TRBJ1-2, is as follows: GAGVSQSPRYKVTKRGQDVALRCDPISGHVSLYWYRQALGQGPEFLTYFNYEAQQDKSGLPNDRFSAERPEGSISTLTIQRTEQRDSAMYRCASSLGDSYGYTFGSGTRLTVV.

V is TRBV2 and J is TRBJ2-5, with 10 bases aligning to TRBD2. V lost 4 bases and J lost 4; bases outside the gene matches: 9. Germline V gives CDR1 SNHLY, CDR2 FYNNEI. The CDR3 sequence is 16 residues long. CDR3 in amino acids: CASSGGLAVFGETQYF. CDR3 nucleotides: TGTGCCAGCAGTGGTGGACTAGCGGTATTCGGAGAGACCCAGTACTTC.

V is TRBV28 and J is TRBJ2-5; D is undetermined. This CDR3 region has 14 residues. Germline V CDR1 and CDR2: MDHEN, SYDVKM. Trimming took off 6 bases at V and 2 bases at J, with 13 bases between the two ends. DNA of the CDR3: TGTGCCAGCAGCTACCAAGTGGGACAAGAGACCCAGTACTTC. It translates to CASSYQVGQETQYF.

CDR3 DNA: TGTGCCAGCAGCTTACGAGGGCGCCGCTCCTACAATGAGCAGTTCTTC. Translating gives CASSLRGRRSYNEQFF. The V call is TRBV11-1, the J call TRBJ2-1; D perhaps matches TRBD2 (5 bases). Germline CDR1 reads SGHAT; CDR2 reads FQDESV (reference sequence). Trimming removed 2 bases from V and 0 bases from J, with 11 bases in between. The CDR3 totals 16 residues.

The chain uses TRBV20-1 and TRBJ1-5, with TRBD1 matching 7 bases. Germline assignment: CDR1 DFQATT and CDR2 SNEGSKA (reference sequence). The junction had 8 bases not matched to a gene; V was cut back by 6 bases and J by 3 bases. This CDR3 is built from 14 residues. The CDR3 DNA reads TGCAGTGCCAGCGAGGGACAGATCAATCAGCCCCAGCATTTT. Amino acid sequence: CSASEGQINQPQHF.

This clonotype was seen a few times. V usage is TRBV27 and J usage is TRBJ2-6; no clear D. This CDR3 spans 16 amino acids. Trimming left V 7 bases short and J 0 bases short, with 13 bases between. Germline V lookup: CDR1 MNHEY, CDR2 SMNVEV (reference sequence). This chain's CDR3 is CASKVGPSSGANVLTF. The CDR3 DNA sequence: TGTGCCAGCAAGGTCGGACCCAGCTCTGGGGCCAACGTCCTGACTTTC.

The sample holds one count of this clonotype. A much larger clone differs from this one at a single base, so this may be a read error. The chain employs TRBV7-2 and TRBJ2-3; 7 bases agree with TRBD2. V was pared by 0 bases and J by 2 bases, with 2 bases of the junction left unmatched. This CDR3 comprises 15 residues. The germline CDR1 and CDR2 sequences are SGHTA and FQGNSA. The CDR3 spells CASSLAGGDTDTQYF. The CDR3, as DNA: TGTGCCAGCAGCTTAGCGGGGGGGGACACAGATACGCAGTATTTT.

The rearrangement links TRBV19 to TRBJ1-1; 10 bases agree with TRBD1. The CDR3 length is 14 residues. Germline assignment: CDR1 LNHDA and CDR2 SQIVND (reference sequence). V lost 7 bases to trimming and J lost 4 bases; unmatched junction nucleotides: 6. For the CDR3, the DNA is TGTGCCAGTACCGGGACAGGGGCAACCACTGAAGCTTTCTTT. It yields the protein CASTGTGATTEAFF.

This clonotype was observed a few times. This sequence joins TRBV4-1 and TRBJ2-3, with unresolved D. The ends were cut back, 4 bases at V and 4 bases at J, with 9 bases in the middle. The CDR3 is made up of 13 amino acids. Germline V lookup: CDR1 MGHRA, CDR2 YSYEKL. The CDR3 spells CASSPHPADTQYF. CDR3 nucleotides: TGCGCCAGCAGCCCACATCCTGCAGATACGCAGTATTTT.